The T cell receptor (beta chain) under discussion was sequenced for a study of control samples from healthy donors and cancer patients. TCRdb's copy holds only in-frame clones and misses some; the assay was immunoSEQ multiplex PCR. Altogether approximately 87,000 clones are present, roughly 93% being singletons, with the ten largest covering about 1.3%. The clonotype originates from a woman aged 40 to 50 with lung cancer. The sequenced sample was PBMCs.

CDR3 bases: TGTGCCAGCACCTCGGACAGGGAGATAGACCAGCCCCAGCATTTT. The encoded protein is CASTSDREIDQPQHF. The V gene is TRBV6-6, the J gene TRBJ1-5, with TRBD1 matching 8 bases. The V gene's germline CDR1 is MNHNY and CDR2 SVGAGI (reference sequence). Germline trimming cut 7 bases from V and 7 bases from J; bases unmatched to any gene: 12. The CDR3 contains 15 residues.